This TCR beta chain was observed in a study of blood T cell repertoires in COVID-19. Per the authors' pipeline: Quantification of nucleated cells was approximated via reference gene primer amplification. This table comes from immunoSEQ multiplex PCR, and its TCRdb copy is limited to in-frame clones, with some not included. The V and J calls and clone size were taken over from that table, and D and trimming were inferred from the DNA. The sample yields 140,000 to 150,000 clones, roughly four fifths seen once. This CDR3 contains 15 residues. Germline lookup yields CDR1 SEHNR and CDR2 FQNEAQ (reference sequence). V lost 7 bases to trimming and J lost 1 base, with 16 bases between them.

This clonotype was obtained from a human donor with acute or convalescent COVID-19. The donor label of this sample is uncertain. The chain combines TRBV7-9 with TRBJ2-5, with D possibly TRBD2 on 6 matching bases. The sequenced sample consisted of peripheral blood. The CDR3, as DNA: TGTGCCAGCAACAACAATCGGGGGTCCCAAGAGACCCAGTACTTC. Translated: CASNNNRGSQETQYF.